This T cell receptor beta chain was retrieved from a study of cytomegalovirus exposure and HLA in healthy donors (dated by TCRdb to 2015 to 2018). Context from the whole study: In an earlier analysis of some 550 of the donors, under 300 Gb of sequence data and roughly 100 million unique TCR beta sequences from roughly 200 million T cells were reported. An early release that covered about 640 HLA-typed donors contained approximately 300 gigabases of sequencing data and tens of millions of unique TCR sequences. Of the approximately 400 genotyped donors, more than 75% were placed in the genetic ancestry cluster associated with self-reported Caucasian donors. The aim of the study was to test whether cataloging public T cell receptors could identify signatures of past pathogen exposure. The T cell repertoires of 666 subjects were profiled by immunosequencing and related to cytomegalovirus serostatus. Besides the first cohort of approximately 710 subjects, a separate validation cohort made up of about 120 different subjects was used. To predict cytomegalovirus infection status, the study brought together high-throughput TCR immunosequencing, statistical association of individual TCRs with disease status, and machine learning. A later analysis re-examined previously published TCR beta repertoires from hundreds of donors and added high-resolution HLA genotyping to investigate patterns of TCR occurrence. Rather than drawing on any new phenotypic data, the later analysis identified candidate immune exposures from TCR beta sequences and the way those sequences occurred across donors. To decide whether each TCR beta V gene segment behaved as functional or pseudogenic, an earlier analysis of some 540 of the donors relied on high-throughput TCR beta sequencing. Donor age, sex, ethnicity and CMV serostatus were compiled together with the repertoire data. A later genetic analysis took genome-wide SNP genotypes for about 55% of the 666 donors and used that subset as a discovery cohort. Every discovery cohort repertoire had been produced on one sequencing platform. Both class I and class II loci were covered by HLA typing, at four-digit resolution. Typing coverage varied by locus: about 620-640 donors for A, B, C, DRB1 and DQB1; roughly 520 for DQA1; around 610 for DPA1; around 450 for DPB1. Roughly 5 DR-DQ haplotypes were treated as single units for association and clustering because of strong linkage in the cohort. Among around 400 genotyped donors of the cohort, an average of about 240,000 unique TCR beta nucleotide sequences were sequenced per donor, 15% to 20% of them non-productive. Results the study describes overall, beyond this receptor: According to a later genetic analysis, donors in an Asian-associated ancestry cluster had fewer N-insertions in productive TCRs than the approximately 700-donor mean. The 87-base-pair reads could not distinguish some IMGT-functional V segments, including TRBV6-2 and TRBV6-3, so those segments were excluded. HLA typing was unavailable for some donors at each locus, so association tests used only the typed subset. Cytomegalovirus status was reported to be diagnosed by the classifier with high specificity and sensitivity in both the original and validation cohorts. A few of the identified cytomegalovirus-associated TCR beta chains were confirmed in vitro to be specific for cytomegalovirus antigens. In an earlier analysis of around 600 of the donors, most TCR beta V segments were observed in productive rearrangements about 87% or about 30% of the time, broadly matching IMGT annotations. Most TCR sequences were seen in very few donors, while some public TCRs were found in many individuals. It was suggested by the authors that the approach could potentially be generalized to other disease states and immunological phenotypes. Only TCR beta chains were sequenced in this cohort, and the absence of alpha or paired-chain data limited detectable features. In a later analysis, most CMV-associated TCR beta chains were found to appear HLA-restricted, with HLA associations seemingly driven largely by CMV exposure. A later analysis reported that several top co-occurrence clusters appeared linked to parvovirus B19, influenza, CMV and Epstein-Barr virus. Strong co-occurrence of HLA alleles, especially DR and DQ, made assigning TCR associations to individual alleles difficult. In a later genetic analysis, a missense DCLRE1C variant was associated with V-gene and J-gene trimming of TCR beta chains, and the association was replicated in an independent cohort. A further reported finding was that TCR beta sequences accurately predicted the HLA-A and HLA-B alleles for most subjects in the first cohort. The sequencing pipeline was judged likely to have produced a cluster of highly shared sequence variants as a technical artifact. Roughly uniform sequencing depth across donors was assumed in presence/absence analyses, although this assumption may not hold. The study listed 150 to 200 TCR beta chains as associated with cytomegalovirus. Specific HLA alleles were associated with 16,951 TCR beta sequences at a false discovery rate of 0.05 in a later analysis. Because counts were too low, about 18 rarely observed V segments, including chromosome 9 orphons, were excluded from the earlier analysis of a few hundred of the donors. For the cohort, immune exposure information was limited to CMV serostatus. A later analysis found that HLA-associated TCR beta chains were more clonally expanded and had lower generation probabilities than equally common non-associated chains. Linkage disequilibrium might explain the correlated functional status among segregating V segments, but an unknown experimental factor could not be excluded. In a later analysis, the rate of TCR association differed among HLA loci, with DRB1 alleles having the most associated TCRs and HLA-C alleles having the fewest.

The CDR3 sequence holds 15 residues, the cysteine and phenylalanine included. The only DNA kept is the CDR3, 45 bases in frame from the first base. The germline V gene provides CDR1 SGHVS and CDR2 FQNEAQ. V loses 5 bases, J loses 0 bases, and the germline ends lie 13 bases apart. The cohort comprised fewer than 700 healthy bone marrow donors. At the time of sampling, all cohort members were nominally healthy, though unrecorded immune exposures were likely present. The donor tested CMV seropositive and was one of the 289 seropositive cohort members. Each donor provided a peripheral blood sample, and peripheral blood mononuclear cells were used for TCR beta sequencing. Genomic DNA was extracted from the blood cell samples with the Qiagen DNeasy Blood Extraction Kit. Turning to this clone: Its antigen remains undetermined.

The library was generated by the immunoSEQ multiplex PCR assay. For the multiplex PCR, a mixture combining 60 forward primers for TCR Vbeta segments and 13 reverse primers for TCR Jbeta segments was used. A multiplex PCR assay on genomic DNA amplified the CDR3 region of rearranged TCR beta genes. The amplified TCR beta libraries were sequenced on the Illumina HiSeq System as 87-base-pair reads. Per the original workflow: Across the 700 or so repertoires, a later analysis counted roughly 84 million unique TCR beta chains, some 11 million of which were shared by at least two donors. A nearest-neighbor algorithm error-corrected the raw reads and collapsed the reads into unique sequences, merging closely related sequences to remove PCR and sequencing errors. Alignment of CDR3 sequences to IMGT reference sequences was used to assign V, D and J gene segments. For a sequence to be retained, a match of at least six nucleotides to both a V gene segment and a J gene segment was required. Rearrangements were classified as productive when the CDR3 lacked stop codons and remained in frame with V and J, and all other rearrangements were classified as non-productive. Following IMGT convention, CDR3 was defined as the stretch from the second conserved V-encoded cysteine up to the conserved J-encoded phenylalanine. Sequences without an unambiguous match to a single V gene segment were excluded from the earlier analysis of about 600 of the donors. An earlier analysis of a few hundred of the donors called V segments functional above 56.7% productive rearrangements and segregating when the between-donor standard deviation exceeded 5%. A statistical classification framework was built to diagnose cytomegalovirus status from the catalog of TCR beta chain sequences. In a later analysis, TCR nucleotide sequences were compared against IMGT/GENE-DB human TR gene sequences so that V and J genes could be assigned. A later analysis assigned CDR3 sequences and most-parsimonious VDJ recombination scenarios with the TCRdist pipeline. A later analysis defined each TCR beta chain by its CDR3 amino acid sequence plus V-gene family, and excluded reads lacking a unique V-gene family. To address suspected cross-contamination and a sequencing artifact, a later analysis removed some 620 highly shared, low-generation-probability nucleotide sequences. For each public chain, a later analysis derived a clonal expansion index from normalized ranks of inferred template counts within each repertoire. Generation probabilities in a later analysis came from a VDJ recombination model fitted to out-of-frame rearrangements, and those results were checked against IGoR. Hypergeometric tests were used in a later analysis to score TCR-TCR, TCR-HLA and TCR-CMV co-occurrence, with a repertoire-size bias correction applied to the TCR pairs. A later analysis estimated false discovery rates by permuting HLA or CMV assignments 20 times. A later analysis grouped co-occurring TCRs with DBSCAN, adding TCRdist sequence similarity when clustering within HLA-allele-positive subsets. Co-occurrence clustering excluded repertoires with fewer than 30,000 or more than 120,000 public chains, plus five with anomalous nucleotide sharing. The table was pulled from immuneACCESS by TCRdb, which kept in-frame rearrangements only. Such tables lose some clones; where checked, under half of the loss comes from unresolved V genes, and the rest has no known cause. V and J calls and clone size are given by that table; D and trimming were obtained from the DNA. The table for this sample records around 190,000 clones. The leading ten clones occupy more than 0.75% of the sample.

This TCR was recovered from a woman in her 30s in good health and CMV-seropositive. Material: PBMCs. The chain uses TRBV7-8 and TRBJ1-1; TRBD1 might be the D gene, on 6 matching bases. The nucleotide sequence is TGTGCCAGCAGCCCACGGGACACAATGAACACTGAAGCTTTCTTT. Protein translation: CASSPRDTMNTEAFF.